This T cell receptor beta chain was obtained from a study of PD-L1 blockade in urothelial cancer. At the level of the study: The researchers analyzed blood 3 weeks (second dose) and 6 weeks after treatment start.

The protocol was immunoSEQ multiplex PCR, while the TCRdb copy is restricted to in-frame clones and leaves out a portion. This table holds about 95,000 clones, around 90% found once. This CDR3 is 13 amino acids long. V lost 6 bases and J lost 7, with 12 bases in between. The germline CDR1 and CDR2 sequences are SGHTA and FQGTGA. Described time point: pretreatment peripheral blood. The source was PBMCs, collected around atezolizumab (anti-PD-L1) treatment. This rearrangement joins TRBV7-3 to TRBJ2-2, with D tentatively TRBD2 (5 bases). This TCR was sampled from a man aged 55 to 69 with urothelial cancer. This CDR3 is CASRPTGVGELFF. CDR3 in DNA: TGTGCCAGCAGACCTACCGGGGTCGGGGAGCTGTTTTTT.